These 15 T cell receptor beta chains were sequenced from one sample in a study of cytomegalovirus exposure and HLA in healthy donors. The table came from immunoSEQ multiplex PCR; TCRdb's copy has only in-frame clones and leaves some out. The sample consists of some 170,000 clones, 89% of them appearing once. Sequencing input: PBMCs. The receptors stem from a man younger than 35 in good health and CMV-seropositive.

The rearrangement links TRBV11-3 to TRBJ2-7; D remains ambiguous. The CDR3 totals 14 residues. The V and J ends lost 5 bases and 0 bases respectively, with 11 bases between them. The germline CDR1 and CDR2 sequences are SGHNT and YENEEA. The CDR3 loop is CASSTRLDSYEQYF. The CDR3 DNA follows: TGTGCCAGCAGCACCCGACTTGACTCCTACGAGCAGTACTTC.

There are a few counts of this clone. The chain employs TRBV11-2 and TRBJ2-7; 9 bases line up with TRBD1. Per the germline V gene, CDR1 is SGHAT and CDR2 is FQNNGV. V lost 4 bases and J lost 2; bases outside the gene matches: 3. CDR3 length: 14 residues. The CDR3 DNA reads TGTGCCAGCAGCTCGGACAGGGGACCCTACGAGCAGTACTTC. It encodes CASSSDRGPYEQYF.

The genes are TRBV11-2 and TRBJ2-2, with D hard to call. The CDR3 is 14 amino acids. Germline lookup yields CDR1 SGHAT and CDR2 FQNNGV. V lost 2 bases to trimming and J lost 4 bases, with 8 bases between them. The CDR3 reads CASSLLRGTGELFF. The CDR3, as DNA: TGTGCCAGCAGCTTACTGCGTGGCACCGGGGAGCTGTTTTTT. Looking up the rest from reference TRBV11-2 and TRBJ2-2 gives the full variable domain: EAGVAQSPRYKIIEKRQSVAFWCNPISGHATLYWYQQILGQGPKLLIQFQNNGVVDDSQLPKDRFSAERLKGVDSTLKIQPAKLEDSAVYLCASSLLRGTGELFFGEGSRLTVL.

The chain links TRBV25-1 to TRBJ2-5, with 13 bases matching TRBD2. Germline assignment: CDR1 MGHDK and CDR2 SYGVNS. J gave up 5 bases and V 6 bases, and 6 bases lay outside the gene matches. The CDR3 spans 15 residues. The CDR3 DNA follows: TGTGCCAGCAGAGGACTAGCGGGAGTCGACGAGACCCAGTACTTC. Its translation is CASRGLAGVDETQYF.

CDR3 amino acids: CSVEAEQGAEQYF. In DNA form, the CDR3 reads TGCAGCGTTGAAGCAGAACAGGGTGCCGAGCAGTACTTC. The chain joins TRBV29-1 to TRBJ2-7, with D tentatively TRBD1 (6 bases). Germline assignment: CDR1 SQVTM and CDR2 ANQGSEA. The V end lost 1 base, the J end lost 6 bases, and 13 bases lay between the germline ends. The CDR3 length is 13 residues.

V is TRBV28 and J is TRBJ2-1, with 7 positions matching TRBD2. This CDR3 spans 14 amino acids. V shed 6 bases and J 2 bases; nucleotides not matched to a gene: 4. The germline gives CDR1 MDHEN, CDR2 SYDVKM. This chain's CDR3 is CASSPGGPYNEQFF. CDR3 coding DNA: TGTGCCAGCAGCCCGGGAGGACCCTACAATGAGCAGTTCTTC.

The rearrangement uses TRBV11-1 and TRBJ1-1; no clear D gene. The CDR3 extends over 16 amino acids. V shed 1 base and J shed 0 bases, with 12 bases lying between them. Looked up from germline, CDR1 is SGHAT and CDR2 is FQDESV (reference sequence). The CDR3 spells CASSLGTNVLNTEAFF. Written as DNA, the CDR3 is TGTGCCAGCAGCTTAGGAACAAACGTATTGAACACTGAAGCTTTCTTT.

This clone was seen once. The rearrangement uses TRBV29-1 and TRBJ2-2; D not resolved. V was shortened by 4 bases and J by 5 bases, with 8 bases between the two germline ends. The CDR3 length is 12 residues. CDR1 SQVTM and CDR2 ANQGSEA come from the germline V gene. The CDR3 sequence: CSVVVWTGELFF. CDR3 sequence (DNA): TGCAGCGTTGTAGTGTGGACCGGGGAGCTGTTTTTT.

Comments on this clone: One end of the junction is discordant with germline, which a read error may explain. The chain has TRBV7-6 and TRBJ2-5; possibly TRBD2 for D (5 bases). This CDR3 is 11 amino acids long. Per the germline V gene, CDR1 is SGHVS and CDR2 is FNYEAQ. CDR3 in DNA: TGTGCCAGCAGCTTGGGAGAGAGCCAGTACTTC. It codes for CASSLGESQYF.

V usage is TRBV7-8 and J usage is TRBJ2-3, with TRBD2 as a possible D gene (6 bases). The CDR3 loop spans 15 amino acids. Germline V gives CDR1 SGHVS, CDR2 FQNEAQ. With 6 bases removed from V and 4 bases from J, the gap between germline ends came to 17 bases. CDR3 nucleotide sequence: TGTGCCAGCAGTCGGCCAACGGGGGTGGCAGATACGCAGTATTTT. Amino acid sequence: CASSRPTGVADTQYF.

The chain couples TRBV7-9 to TRBJ2-2; possible D gene TRBD1, 5 bases. V lost 2 bases and J lost 2, with 12 bases in between. CDR1 SEHNR and CDR2 FQNEAQ come from the germline V gene (reference sequence). CDR3 length equals 16 residues. The CDR3 DNA reads TGTGCCAGCAGCTTACACCTAGGGGTAAACACCGGGGAGCTGTTTTTT. It encodes CASSLHLGVNTGELFF.

V and J are TRBV27 and TRBJ2-7; TRBD1 matches 9 bases. The CDR3 extends over 16 amino acids. J was trimmed by 4 bases and V by 6 bases; bases with no gene match: 13. The germline CDR1 and CDR2 sequences are MNHEY and SMNVEV (reference sequence). Here the CDR3 DNA reads TGTGCCAGCAGGGAACGCGCTTGGGACAGGGAGTACGAGCAGTACTTC. Protein product: CASRERAWDREYEQYF.

The rearrangement links TRBV5-1 to TRBJ1-5; 8 positions match TRBD1. V shed 5 bases, J shed 4 bases, and the junction held 5 bases outside the gene matches. Per the germline V gene, CDR1 is SGHRS and CDR2 is YFSETQ. This CDR3 has 14 residues. CDR3 coding DNA: TGCGCCAGCAGACCTACAGGGGGTAATCAGCCCCAGCATTTT. It translates to CASRPTGGNQPQHF.

The chain combines TRBV30 with TRBJ2-7; TRBD2 aligns across 12 bases. Germline-derived CDR1 and CDR2 are GTSNPN and SVGIG (reference sequence). The CDR3 has 16 amino acids. V shed 2 bases, J shed 4 bases, and the junction held 9 bases outside the gene matches. CDR3 DNA: TGTGCCTGGAGTAGGCTAGCGGGAGGGCCGCGATACGAGCAGTACTTC. Its translation is CAWSRLAGGPRYEQYF.

J is TRBJ2-7 and V is TRBV19; D possibly corresponds to TRBD1 (6 bases). Germline CDR1 and CDR2: LNHDA and SQIVND (reference sequence). V was cut by 8 bases and J by 2 bases, with 19 bases left in between. The CDR3 length is 15 residues. CDR3 sequence: CASRSGRDTAYEQYF. The DNA for the CDR3 is TGTGCCAGTCGATCAGGCCGGGACACGGCCTACGAGCAGTACTTC.